This T cell receptor (beta chain) stems from a study of CD8 T cells in ankylosing spondylitis (dated by TCRdb to about 2017). In terms of the full investigation: The study set out to find disease-linked TCR variants by profiling T cell receptor beta repertoires in ankylosing spondylitis patients and healthy donors. The full study cohort was made up of about two dozen ankylosing spondylitis patients and roughly 100 healthy donors. Peripheral blood was sampled, and synovial fluid was additionally collected from ankylosing spondylitis patients.

This clonotype was counted at least ten times. Its antigen remains undetermined. No base quality values were provided; no much bigger clone lies one nucleotide off. Results the study describes overall, beyond this receptor: Some of the motif variants had been reported before in the synovial fluid and blood of reactive arthritis patients, a finding that suggests common disease-initiation mechanisms. The disease-linked clones were reported to be significantly enriched in matched synovial fluid samples from ankylosing spondylitis patients. The disease-linked clones had a CD8+ phenotype and were found at relatively low frequencies in peripheral blood. A TCR beta motif made up of eight or nine highly homologous amino acid variants appeared to be characteristic of blood from ankylosing spondylitis patients.

From the cysteine through the phenylalanine, the CDR3 covers 16 amino acids. Only CDR3 DNA remains: 48 bases, in frame from the first base. Via the germline V gene, CDR1 is KGHDR and CDR2 SFDVKD. V is cut back by 5 bases and J by 3 bases, with 7 bases in the junction unmatched. The sequencer listed for this sample is Illumina HiSeq 2500. Quantitative 5'-RACE with molecular barcodes was the method used to prepare the TCR beta libraries. In the authors' own workflow: Disease-linked TCR variants were identified with a new computational method built on a probabilistic model of VDJ rearrangement. TCRdb reran the public reads through fastp at Q25 and MiXCR, keeping productive beta chains. When rows share a CDR3 protein, they turn into one entry using the most common DNA and genes. For this entry, the V and J calls and clone size follow TCRdb and not the study's own pipeline. This sample comprises about 330,000 distinct CDR3 sequences, roughly 8% of them detected only once. More than 14% of the sample rests with the top ten.

The sequenced sample consisted of blood, either unsorted or a sorted T cell fraction (not recorded which). The chain employs TRBV24-1 and TRBJ2-3; TRBD2 lines up with 10 middle nucleotides. The clonotype comes from a male donor with ankylosing spondylitis. The CDR3 protein: CATSGGVAGGTDTQYF. At the DNA level, the sequence is TGTGCCACCAGTGGCGGGGTAGCGGGAGGTACAGATACGCAGTATTTT.